The 28 T cell receptor beta chains given below trace back to one sample, sequenced in a study of T cell responses to AZD1222 COVID-19 vaccine. Data came from immunoSEQ multiplex PCR; TCRdb stores just in-frame clones and leaves some out. Among 120,000 or so clones, about 90% were seen once, and the ten largest hold about 5.6%. The sequencing used peripheral blood, collected on day 0 of AZD1222 vaccination. These TCRs come from an adult in good health.

The CDR3 DNA follows: TGTGCCAGCAGCGCGGCGGGACAGGGGTATCCCGGGGAGCTGTTTTTT. It encodes CASSAAGQGYPGELFF. The rearrangement uses TRBV11-3 and TRBJ2-2; TRBD1 matches at 10 bases. CDR1 and CDR2 from the germline V gene are SGHNT and YENEEA. The V and J ends lost 5 bases and 6 bases, in that order; junction bases with no gene match: 9. The length of the CDR3 is 16 residues.

The V gene is TRBV5-1, the J gene TRBJ2-7; TRBD1 matches 7 bases. This CDR3 is 14 amino acids long. Germline trimming cut 4 bases from V and 2 bases from J; bases unmatched to any gene: 6. CDR1 and CDR2 (germline): SGHRS, YFSETQ. This CDR3 reads CASSQGDGPYEQYF. DNA for the CDR3: TGCGCCAGCAGCCAGGGGGACGGACCCTACGAGCAGTACTTC.

The chain uses TRBV5-4 and TRBJ2-4, with 9 bases lining up with TRBD2. Germline values: CDR1 SGHNT, CDR2 YYREEE (reference sequence). The J segment lost 8 bases and the V segment lost 4 bases, leaving 10 bases of the junction unmatched. The CDR3 extends over 15 amino acids. CDR3 nucleotides: TGTGCCAGCAGCCCCCGGGGAGTAGCGGGGGACATTCAGTACTTC. It codes for CASSPRGVAGDIQYF. The variable domain in full, completed from reference TRBV5-4 and TRBJ2-4, reads ETGVTQSPTHLIKTRGQQVTLRCSSQSGHNTVSWYQQALGQGPQFIFQYYREEENGRGNFPPRFSGLQFPNYSSELNVNALELDDSALYLCASSPRGVAGDIQYFGAGTRLSVL.

This clone showed up just once. This chain joins TRBV5-6 and TRBJ1-2, with D possibly being TRBD1 (5 bases). V was pared by 4 bases and J by 3 bases, with 13 bases between. Per the germline V gene, CDR1 is SGHDT and CDR2 is YYEEEE. The CDR3 has 14 amino acids. Written as DNA, the CDR3 is TGTGCCAGCAGCGAAACAGGAGGGGACTATGGCTACACCTTC. Translated, it gives CASSETGGDYGYTF.

The rearrangement links TRBV6-5 to TRBJ1-5; D is uncertain. Trimming removed 7 bases at V and 1 base at J, with 14 bases between. This CDR3 region has 15 residues. In germline, CDR1 is MNHEY, CDR2 SVGAGI. The CDR3 here is CASMMTGSSNQPQHF. For the CDR3, the DNA is TGTGCCAGCATGATGACCGGGAGCAGCAATCAGCCCCAGCATTTT.

The rearrangement joins TRBV2 to TRBJ1-5, with TRBD1 as a possible D gene (6 bases). CDR3 length: 13 residues. V was clipped by 7 bases and J by 7 bases, with 14 bases between them. The germline V gene encodes CDR1 SNHLY and CDR2 FYNNEI. This CDR3 reads CASKEDSGQPQHF. The DNA for the CDR3 is TGTGCCAGCAAAGAGGACAGTGGACAGCCCCAGCATTTT.

This clone was recorded a few times. This sequence joins TRBV6-2 or TRBV6-3 and TRBJ1-2, with TRBD1 identical over 8 bases. There are 16 residues in the CDR3. Germline V gene sequence: CDR1 MNHEY, CDR2 SVGEGT. V lost 4 bases to trimming and J lost 4 bases; unmatched junction nucleotides: 11. The CDR3 coding sequence is TGTGCCAGCAGTTGGGCGGCAGGGACAGGCCTCTATGGCTACACCTTC. The encoded protein is CASSWAAGTGLYGYTF.

The V and J genes are TRBV13 and TRBJ2-7; D is possibly TRBD1 or TRBD2 (5 bases each). Trimming removed 2 bases at V and 5 bases at J, with 13 bases between. The germline CDR1 and CDR2 sequences are PRHDT and FYEKMQ (reference sequence). This CDR3 region has 14 residues. The DNA of the CDR3 is TGTGCCAGCAGCTTATCGGCAGGGAGTCACGAGCAGTACTTC. As protein: CASSLSAGSHEQYF.

The rearrangement uses TRBV27 and TRBJ1-1; 8 bases are shared with TRBD1. Germline V gene sequence: CDR1 MNHEY, CDR2 SMNVEV (reference sequence). With V trimmed by 6 bases and J by 7 bases, 7 bases remained unmatched. The CDR3 totals 13 residues. The CDR3 sequence: CASRPGQGYEAFF. CDR3 DNA sequence: TGTGCCAGCAGACCTGGACAGGGCTATGAAGCTTTCTTT.

The chain recombines TRBV3-1 (or the pseudogene TRBV3-2) with TRBJ2-7; D unclear. The germline V and J ends were trimmed by 1 base and 0 bases, with 10 bases remaining between them. Per germline, CDR1 LGHDT and CDR2 YNNKEL (reference sequence). The length of the CDR3 is 15 residues. CDR3 sequence reads: CASSQAPGISYEQYF. The CDR3 DNA sequence: TGTGCCAGCAGCCAAGCCCCAGGCATCTCCTACGAGCAGTACTTC.

The chain links TRBV7-2 to TRBJ1-4; maybe TRBD1 (6 bases). Germline loops: CDR1 SGHTA, CDR2 FQGNSA. The V gene lost 4 bases and the J gene lost 8 bases, with 17 bases spanning the gap. The CDR3 consists of 15 residues. The CDR3 sequence is CASSSTGQRGEKLFF. The CDR3 DNA is TGTGCCAGCAGCTCCACCGGACAGAGGGGCGAAAAACTGTTTTTT.

The rearrangement links TRBV5-6 to TRBJ1-5; no reliable D call. Germline-derived CDR1 and CDR2 are SGHDT and YYEEEE. The ends were cut back, 0 bases at V and 0 bases at J, with 4 bases in the middle. This CDR3 region has 14 residues. This CDR3 is CASSLVDSNQPQHF. Written as DNA, the CDR3 is TGTGCCAGCAGCTTGGTAGATAGCAATCAGCCCCAGCATTTT. Filled out from reference TRBV5-6 and TRBJ1-5, the complete variable domain reads DAGVTQSPTHLIKTRGQQVTLRCSPKSGHDTVSWYQQALGQGPQFIFQYYEEEERQRGNFPDRFSGHQFPNYSSELNVNALLLGDSALYLCASSLVDSNQPQHFGDGTRLSIL.

This clone occurred once. The chain uses TRBV4-2 and TRBJ2-2; tentatively, D is TRBD2 (6 bases). Germline V gene sequence: CDR1 LGHNA, CDR2 YNFKEQ. V was clipped by 4 bases and J by 4 bases, with 10 bases between them. This CDR3 has 14 amino acids. The CDR3 sequence is CASSPISGTGELFF. The CDR3 DNA reads TGTGCCAGCAGCCCCATTAGCGGCACCGGGGAGCTGTTTTTT.

This chain links TRBV6-1 with TRBJ1-6, with D possibly being TRBD1 (6 bases). V was cut by 2 bases and J by 9 bases, with 11 bases left in between. This CDR3 region has 14 residues. Germline CDR1 MNHNS, CDR2 SASEGT. CDR3 residues: CASSEWDIRSPLHF. CDR3 DNA: TGTGCCAGCAGTGAATGGGACATACGTTCACCCCTCCACTTT.

The genes are TRBV6-4 and TRBJ1-2; 9 bases match TRBD1. From germline, CDR1 is MRHNA and CDR2 SNTAGT. The CDR3 totals 18 residues. The junction had 14 bases not matched to a gene; V was cut back by 2 bases and J by 4 bases. The CDR3 reads CASSDPADRGHGVYGYTF. The DNA of the CDR3 is TGTGCCAGCAGTGACCCGGCGGACAGGGGCCATGGGGTCTATGGCTACACCTTC.

This chain joins TRBV21-1 and TRBJ2-7; no DNA check was done on the table's D call, TRBD1. TRBV21-1 counts as a pseudogene. The CDR3 totals 14 residues. Here the CDR3 DNA reads TGTGCCAGCAGCAACAGGGGGAAGTTCGACGAGCAGTACTTC. Protein product: CASSNRGKFDEQYF.

The chain links TRBV19 to TRBJ1-5; D remains ambiguous. V lost 4 bases to trimming and J lost 8 bases, with 18 bases between them. Per the germline V gene, CDR1 is LNHDA and CDR2 is SQIVND (reference sequence). There are 15 residues in the CDR3. DNA for the CDR3: TGTGCCAGTAGTAGTTCTCAGCTTTTTGGTGAGCCCCAGCATTTT. This sequence encodes CASSSSQLFGEPQHF. Filled out from reference TRBV19 and TRBJ1-5, the complete variable domain reads DGGITQSPKYLFRKEGQNVTLSCEQNLNHDAMYWYRQDPGQGLRLIYYSQIVNDFQKGDIAEGYSVSREKKESFPLTVTSAQKNPTAFYLCASSSSQLFGEPQHFGDGTRLSIL.

This sequence joins TRBV5-4 and TRBJ2-2, with TRBD1 matching over 7 bases. CDR1 is SGHNT and CDR2 is YYREEE in the germline V gene (reference sequence). The CDR3 is 17 residues long. V trimming: 6 bases; J trimming: 2 bases; junction bases outside the gene matches: 13. The CDR3 sequence: CASTISPGTANTGELFF. In nucleotides, the CDR3 is TGTGCCAGCACCATATCTCCAGGGACAGCAAACACCGGGGAGCTGTTTTTT.

This clone turned up a few times. The V gene is TRBV27, the J gene TRBJ1-1, with no clear D. This CDR3 has 13 residues. CDR1 MNHEY and CDR2 SMNVEV come from the germline V gene (reference sequence). The V end was cut by 1 base, the J end by 6 bases, with 9 bases between. The CDR3 region has the DNA TGTGCCAGCAGTTTATATGGTGGGGCTGAAGCTTTCTTT. It yields the protein CASSLYGGAEAFF.

The J gene is TRBJ2-2, the V gene TRBV18; unclear D gene. Trimming pared 5 bases from V and 7 bases from J, leaving 8 bases between. Germline lookup yields CDR1 KGHSH and CDR2 LQKENI. This CDR3 is 12 amino acids long. CDR3 DNA: TGTGCCAGCTCAACCACGGGCGGGGAGCTGTTTTTT. Its protein is CASSTTGGELFF.

The chain joins TRBV6-5 to TRBJ1-5; D is undetermined. Germline V gives CDR1 MNHEY, CDR2 SVGAGI. The V end lost 6 bases, the J end lost 6 bases, and 15 bases lay between the germline ends. The CDR3 length is 14 residues. CDR3 in DNA: TGTGCCAGCAGGGATGGAGGGTCGGGTCAGCCCCAGCATTTT. It is translated as CASRDGGSGQPQHF.

J is TRBJ2-7 and V is TRBV6-5; the D call may be TRBD1 or TRBD2 (6 bases each). Germline V lookup: CDR1 MNHEY, CDR2 SVGAGI. V lost 4 bases to trimming and J lost 6 bases, with 19 bases between them. This CDR3 comprises 15 residues. CDR3: CASSSYGGHTGEQYF. The CDR3 DNA is TGTGCCAGCAGTTCTTACGGGGGACACACGGGCGAGCAGTACTTC.

The rearrangement uses TRBV29-1 and TRBJ2-3; D gene ambiguous. Between the trimmed V and J ends, which lost 3 bases and 4 bases, there was a span of 8 bases. Germline CDR1 and CDR2: SQVTM and ANQGSEA. The CDR3 is 12 amino acids. CDR3 nucleotide sequence: TGCAGCGTTGATTCCAGTTCAGATACGCAGTATTTT. Encoded protein: CSVDSSSDTQYF.

The rearrangement uses TRBV7-9 and TRBJ2-7; D possibly corresponds to TRBD1 (5 bases). This CDR3 is 14 amino acids long. V lost 3 bases and J lost 6, with 15 bases in between. Germline lookup yields CDR1 SEHNR and CDR2 FQNEAQ (reference sequence). The DNA of the CDR3 is TGTGCCAGCAGCTTCCAGGGTCAGATGGGCGAGCAGTACTTC. It translates to CASSFQGQMGEQYF. Drawing the rest from reference TRBV7-9 and TRBJ2-7, the complete variable domain is DTGVSQNPRHKITKRGQNVTFRCDPISEHNRLYWYRQTLGQGPEFLTYFQNEAQLEKSRLLSDRFSAERPKGSFSTLEIQRTEQGDSAMYLCASSFQGQMGEQYFGPGTRLTVT.

The V call is TRBV6-5, the J call TRBJ1-4, with a tentative D call TRBD1 (5 bases). V gave up 3 bases and J gave up 3 bases, with 14 bases separating them. The germline gives CDR1 MNHEY, CDR2 SVGAGI. CDR3 length: 16 amino acids. The CDR3 here is CASSYRLGDSNEKLFF. For the CDR3, the DNA is TGTGCCAGCAGTTATCGTTTAGGGGACTCTAATGAAAAACTGTTTTTT.

V gene TRBV4-1 combines with J gene TRBJ1-3; a possible D gene is TRBD1 (5 bases). Germline V gene sequence: CDR1 MGHRA, CDR2 YSYEKL. Trimming took 4 bases from V and 2 from J, leaving 24 bases between them. This CDR3 contains 19 residues. CDR3 bases: TGCGCCAGCAGCCCCGATGGGGCAGGGAGTGGTAAAGCTGGAAACACCATATATTTT. Its protein product is CASSPDGAGSGKAGNTIYF.

The chain employs TRBV24-1 and TRBJ2-7, with 9 bases fitting TRBD2. The ends lost 5 bases at V and 5 bases at J; junction bases unmatched: 6. The germline V gene has CDR1 KGHDR and CDR2 SFDVKD. The CDR3 covers 14 residues. The CDR3 sequence is CATSGSGSINEQYF. CDR3 in DNA: TGTGCCACCAGTGGTAGCGGGAGTATTAACGAGCAGTACTTC.

The chain is built from TRBV6-5 and TRBJ1-6; no reliable D call. Germline V gene data show CDR1 as MNHEY and CDR2 as SVGAGI. This CDR3 is 14 amino acids long. V lost 5 bases and J lost 6, with 11 bases in between. In nucleotides, the CDR3 is TGTGCCAGCAGTACCCGCCCCGGTAATTCACCCCTCCACTTT. Translation: CASSTRPGNSPLHF.